This is a list of T cell receptor beta chains from one sample in a study of blood T cell repertoires in COVID-19. Here immunoSEQ multiplex PCR was the method, and the copy in TCRdb shows in-frame clones only, minus some. The table shows more than 150,000 clones, with around 79% occurring only once. Sequenced input: peripheral blood. These receptors all come from a man aged 55 to 70 with active or convalescent COVID-19. The CDR3 runs from the conserved cysteine through the conserved F or W. The D gene is left open where the match is weak. Clone size is shown for a subset of rows, as once, few, many or a class of expanded clone.

length: 18
D: TRBD2
J: TRBJ2-1
V: TRBV6-2/TRBV6-3
size: NA
CDR3: CASSWGGTSGSSYNEQFF
DNA: TGTGCCAGCAGTTGGGGTGGGACTAGCGGGAGCTCCTACAATGAGCAGTTCTTC

length: 14
D: NA
J: TRBJ2-7
V: TRBV7-6
size: NA
CDR3: CASSPWTTSYEQYF
DNA: TGTGCCAGCAGCCCTTGGACTACCTCCTACGAGCAGTACTTC

length: 13
D: NA
J: TRBJ2-5
V: TRBV5-1
size: NA
CDR3: CASSLEGEETQYF
DNA: TGCGCCAGCAGCTTGGAAGGGGAAGAGACCCAGTACTTC

length: 16
D: NA
J: TRBJ1-5
V: TRBV5-1
size: NA
CDR3: CASSLGQAGTNQPQHF
DNA: TGCGCCAGCAGCTTAGGGCAGGCGGGTACTAATCAGCCCCAGCATTTT

length: 18
D: TRBD1
J: TRBJ1-1
V: TRBV19
size: NA
CDR3: CASSTSPGQRYMNTEAFF
DNA: TGTGCCAGTAGTACTTCACCGGGACAGAGATACATGAACACTGAAGCTTTCTTT

length: 14
D: NA
J: TRBJ2-7
V: TRBV5-1
size: NA
CDR3: CASSVGVGAYEQYF
DNA: TGCGCCAGCAGCGTGGGCGTCGGAGCCTACGAGCAGTACTTC

length: 15
D: NA
J: TRBJ2-3
V: TRBV7-2
size: NA
CDR3: CASSSRGRATDTQYF
DNA: TGTGCCAGCAGCTCGAGGGGGAGGGCCACAGATACGCAGTATTTT

length: 20
D: TRBD1
J: TRBJ2-1
V: TRBV5-1
size: NA
CDR3: CASSRTSAMTGEGADNEQFF
DNA: TGCGCCAGCAGTCGTACCAGCGCTATGACAGGTGAGGGGGCCGACAATGAGCAGTTCTTC

length: 13
D: NA
J: TRBJ1-2
V: TRBV2
size: NA
CDR3: CARNRETDYGYTF
DNA: TGTGCCAGAAACAGGGAAACTGACTATGGCTACACCTTC

length: 16
D: NA
J: TRBJ2-7
V: TRBV4-3
size: few
CDR3: CASSQVSGREGGEQYF
DNA: TGCGCCAGCAGCCAAGTTAGTGGCAGGGAGGGGGGTGAGCAGTACTTC

length: 14
D: NA
J: TRBJ2-1
V: TRBV7-2
size: NA
CDR3: CASSLDRYGNEQFF
DNA: TGTGCCAGCAGCTTAGATCGGTACGGGAATGAGCAGTTCTTC

length: 16
D: TRBD1
J: TRBJ1-1
V: TRBV10-3
size: few
CDR3: CAISESRGGTGGEAFF
DNA: TGTGCCATCAGTGAGTCAAGGGGAGGGACAGGGGGTGAAGCTTTCTTT

length: 15
D: NA
J: TRBJ1-2
V: TRBV5-6
size: NA
CDR3: CASSPGHSSNYGYTF
DNA: TGTGCCAGCAGCCCCGGACACTCCTCTAACTATGGCTACACCTTC

length: 15
D: NA
J: TRBJ2-1
V: TRBV27
size: NA
CDR3: CASSLAVSSYNEQFF
DNA: TGTGCCAGCAGTTTAGCGGTGAGCTCCTACAATGAGCAGTTCTTC

length: 13
D: NA
J: TRBJ2-3
V: TRBV5-1
size: NA
CDR3: CASSFEDRDTQYF
DNA: TGCGCCAGCAGCTTCGAGGATAGGGATACGCAGTATTTT

length: 14
D: NA
J: TRBJ2-2
V: TRBV5-1
size: NA
CDR3: CASSLREDTGELFF
DNA: TGCGCCAGCAGCCTAAGGGAGGACACCGGGGAGCTGTTTTTT

length: 15
D: NA
J: TRBJ1-3
V: TRBV28
size: NA
CDR3: CASSLDPAGGNTIYF
DNA: TGTGCCAGCAGTTTAGACCCGGCAGGTGGAAACACCATATATTTT

length: 15
D: NA
J: TRBJ2-5
V: TRBV27
size: few
CDR3: CASSLSGGQYETQYF
DNA: TGTGCCAGCAGTTTATCCGGGGGGCAATATGAGACCCAGTACTTC

length: 16
D: TRBD2
J: TRBJ2-7
V: TRBV2
size: NA
CDR3: CASSPTSGRALGEQYF
DNA: TGTGCCAGCAGCCCAACTAGCGGGAGGGCCCTGGGGGAGCAGTACTTC

length: 16
D: NA
J: TRBJ2-6
V: TRBV5-1
size: NA
CDR3: CASSFTTPPGANVLTF
DNA: TGCGCCAGCAGCTTTACGACTCCCCCTGGGGCCAACGTCCTGACTTTC

length: 13
D: NA
J: TRBJ2-1
V: TRBV11-2
size: NA
CDR3: CASSFRVNNEQFF
DNA: TGTGCCAGCAGCTTCCGGGTCAATAATGAGCAGTTCTTC

length: 12
D: TRBD1
J: TRBJ2-7
V: TRBV10-3
size: NA
CDR3: CAIKETGGEQYF
DNA: TGTGCCATCAAGGAGACAGGGGGCGAGCAGTACTTC

length: 13
D: TRBD2
J: TRBJ2-7
V: TRBV11-2
size: NA
CDR3: CASSFGLAGGLYF
DNA: TGTGCCAGCAGCTTTGGGCTAGCGGGAGGACTGTACTTC

length: 13
D: NA
J: TRBJ2-1
V: TRBV18
size: NA
CDR3: CASSPSSYNEQFF
DNA: TGTGCCAGCTCGCCGAGCTCCTACAATGAGCAGTTCTTC